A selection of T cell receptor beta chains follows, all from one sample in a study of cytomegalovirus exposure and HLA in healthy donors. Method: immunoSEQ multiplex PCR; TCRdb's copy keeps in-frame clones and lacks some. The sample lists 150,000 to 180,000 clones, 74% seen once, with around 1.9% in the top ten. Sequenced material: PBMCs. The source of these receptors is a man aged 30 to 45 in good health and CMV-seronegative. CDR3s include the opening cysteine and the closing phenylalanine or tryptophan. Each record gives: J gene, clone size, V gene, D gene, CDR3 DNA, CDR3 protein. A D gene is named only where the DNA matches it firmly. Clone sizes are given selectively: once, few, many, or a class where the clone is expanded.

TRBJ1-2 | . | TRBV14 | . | TGTGCCAGCAGCCAAGGACTCAACTATGGCTACACCTTC | CASSQGLNYGYTF
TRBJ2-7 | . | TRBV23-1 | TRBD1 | TGCGCCAGCAGTCCCAGGGGGACGGGGTCCTACGAGCAGTACTTC | CASSPRGTGSYEQYF
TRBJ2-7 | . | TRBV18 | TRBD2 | TGTGCCAGCTCACCAAGCGGGAGGGTCTACGAGCAGTACTTC | CASSPSGRVYEQYF
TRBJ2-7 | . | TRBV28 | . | TGTGCCAGCAGTTCCGGACAGATTAGCTACGAGCAGTACTTC | CASSSGQISYEQYF
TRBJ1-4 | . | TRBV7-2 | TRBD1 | TGTGCCAGCAGCGGGACAGGGTGTCAACTGTTTTTT | CASSGTGCQLFF
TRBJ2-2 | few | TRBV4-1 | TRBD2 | TGCGCCAGCAGCCAAGCCGAGGTCCCTCGAGCGGGGGGGCTGGACACCGGGGAGCTGTTTTTT | CASSQAEVPRAGGLDTGELFF
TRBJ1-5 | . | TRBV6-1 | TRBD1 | TGTGCCAGCAGCCCGGACAGGGTGGGGCAGCCCCAGCATTTT | CASSPDRVGQPQHF
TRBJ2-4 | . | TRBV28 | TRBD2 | TGTGCCAGCAGTTTGGAGCGGGGTAGAAACATTCAGTACTTC | CASSLERGRNIQYF
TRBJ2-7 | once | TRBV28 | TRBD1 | TGTGCCAGCAGTTCCCGCCGGACAGGGGGTATGGACGAGCAGTACTTC | CASSSRRTGGMDEQYF
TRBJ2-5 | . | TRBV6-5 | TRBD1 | TGTGCCAGCAACGACAGGGGGCGTCAGGAGACCCAGTACTTC | CASNDRGRQETQYF
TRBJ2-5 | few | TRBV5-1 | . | TGCGCCAGCAGCTTACTCGGGACATCCCAAGAGACCCAGTACTTC | CASSLLGTSQETQYF
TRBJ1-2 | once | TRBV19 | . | TGTGCCAGTAGTCCGAGGACACGAGTGATCTATGGCTACACCTTC | CASSPRTRVIYGYTF
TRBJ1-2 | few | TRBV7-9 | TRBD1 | TGTGCCAGCAGCCTAGATTCCCTCTTTCGGGGACAGGGACACCATGGCTACACCTTC | CASSLDSLFRGQGHHGYTF
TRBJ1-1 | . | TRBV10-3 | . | TGTGCCATCAGTGAGACGCCCTCTGGAGGTGGGACTGAAGCTTTCTTT | CAISETPSGGGTEAFF
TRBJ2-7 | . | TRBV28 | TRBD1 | TGTGCCAGCAGTTCTGGACAGGAGCAAAAAGCCTACGAGCAGTACTTC | CASSSGQEQKAYEQYF
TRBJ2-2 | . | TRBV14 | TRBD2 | TGTGCCAGCAGCCAAGGGATCGGGGGGGAGGAGCTGTTTTTT | CASSQGIGGEELFF
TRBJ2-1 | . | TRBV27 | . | TGTGCCAGCAGTTTTCTAGGCCAGGGGAACTACAATGAGCAGTTCTTC | CASSFLGQGNYNEQFF
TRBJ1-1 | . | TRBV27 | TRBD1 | TGTGCCAGCAGTCCACGAACAGGGGTAGGCACTGAAGCTTTCTTT | CASSPRTGVGTEAFF
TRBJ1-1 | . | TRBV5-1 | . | TGCGCCAGCAGCCCTCCTCAGGGGATTCTCGATGAAGCTTTCTTT | CASSPPQGILDEAFF
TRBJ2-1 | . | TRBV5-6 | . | TGTGCCAGCAGCCCGGCAGGGCGGAATGAGCAGTTCTTC | CASSPAGRNEQFF
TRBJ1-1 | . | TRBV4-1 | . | TGCGCCAGCAGCCAAGAACAGGGGAACACTGAAGCTTTCTTT | CASSQEQGNTEAFF
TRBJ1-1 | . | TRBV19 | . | TGTGCCAGTAGTATCACAGGGCCACCGGACACTGAAGCTTTCTTT | CASSITGPPDTEAFF
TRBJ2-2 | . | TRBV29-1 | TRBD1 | TGCAGCGTCCTCCGGGACAGGGGTAGCGGGGAGCTGTTTTTT | CSVLRDRGSGELFF
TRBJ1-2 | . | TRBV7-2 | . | TGTGCCAGCAGCTTTCCGGCGGGGCCACATAACTATGGCTACACCTTC | CASSFPAGPHNYGYTF
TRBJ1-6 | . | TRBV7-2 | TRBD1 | TGTGCCAGCAGACGAGGTGGGGACAGGGCTAATTCACCCCTCAACTTT | CASRRGGDRANSPLNF
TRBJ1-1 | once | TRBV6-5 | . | TGTGCCAGCAGTTACACCTCGACAGCGAACACTGAAGCTTTCTTT | CASSYTSTANTEAFF
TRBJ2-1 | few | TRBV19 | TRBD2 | TGTGCCAGTAGCATAGCGGGGGGGGGATACAATGAGCAGTTCTTC | CASSIAGGGYNEQFF
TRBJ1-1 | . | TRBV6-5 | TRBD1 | TGTGCCAGCGGAACACAGGGGAACACTGAAGCCTTCTTT | CASGTQGNTEAFF
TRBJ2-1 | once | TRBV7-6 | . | TGTGCCAGCAGCCCTTACCGTCTAGGAACAGGGTTTAATGAGCAGTTCTTC | CASSPYRLGTGFNEQFF
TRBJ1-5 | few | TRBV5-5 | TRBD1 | TGTGCCAGCAGCTTGGAGATGGGACAGACACCTCAGCCCCAGCATTTT | CASSLEMGQTPQPQHF
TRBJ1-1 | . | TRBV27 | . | TGTGCCAGCAGTTCCCAGCGGGACGGAGGACCCAAGGCTTTCTTT | CASSSQRDGGPKAFF
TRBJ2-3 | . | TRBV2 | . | TGTGCCAGCACCGAGGCCGCATTGGGTACAGATACGCAGTATTTT | CASTEAALGTDTQYF